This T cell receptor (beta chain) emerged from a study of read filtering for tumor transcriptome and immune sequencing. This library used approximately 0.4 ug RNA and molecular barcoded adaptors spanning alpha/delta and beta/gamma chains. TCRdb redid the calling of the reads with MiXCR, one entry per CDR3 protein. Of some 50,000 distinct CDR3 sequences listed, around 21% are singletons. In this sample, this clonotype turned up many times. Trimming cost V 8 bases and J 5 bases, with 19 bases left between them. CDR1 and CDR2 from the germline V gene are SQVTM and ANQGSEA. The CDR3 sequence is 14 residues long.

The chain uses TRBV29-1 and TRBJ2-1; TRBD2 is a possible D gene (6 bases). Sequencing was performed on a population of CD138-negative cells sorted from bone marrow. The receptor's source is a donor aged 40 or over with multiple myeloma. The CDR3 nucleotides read TGCAGCTCCCGACCATCGGGAGAGAACAATGAGCAGTTCTTC. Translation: CSSRPSGENNEQFF.